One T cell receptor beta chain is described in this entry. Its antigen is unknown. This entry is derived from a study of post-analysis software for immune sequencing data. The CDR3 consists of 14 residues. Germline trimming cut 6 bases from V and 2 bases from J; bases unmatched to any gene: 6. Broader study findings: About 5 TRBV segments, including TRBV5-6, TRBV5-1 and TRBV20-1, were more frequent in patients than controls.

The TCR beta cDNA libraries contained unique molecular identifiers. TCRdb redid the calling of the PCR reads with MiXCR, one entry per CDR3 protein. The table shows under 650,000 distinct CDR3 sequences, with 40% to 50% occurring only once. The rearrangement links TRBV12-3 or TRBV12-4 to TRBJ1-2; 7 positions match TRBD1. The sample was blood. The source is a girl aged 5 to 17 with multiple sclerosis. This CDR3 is CASRTQTGNYGYTF. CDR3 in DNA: TGTGCCAGCAGGACCCAGACAGGGAACTATGGCTACACCTTC.